Sequencing of this TCR beta chain was carried out in a study of cytomegalovirus exposure and HLA in healthy donors listed by TCRdb under 2017. Some background on the complete study: An earlier analysis of several hundred of the donors reported under 300 Gb of sequence data and 100 million to 120 million unique TCR beta sequences obtained from about 170 million T cells. About 310 gigabases of sequencing data and tens of millions of unique TCR sequences were included in an early release covering several hundred HLA-typed donors. Of the 398 genotyped donors, 81% were placed in the genetic ancestry cluster associated with self-reported Caucasian donors. The study aimed to test whether signatures of past pathogen exposure could be identified by cataloging public T cell receptors. The study used immunosequencing to profile the T cell repertoires of around 600 subjects and linked those repertoires to cytomegalovirus serostatus. In addition to the first cohort of around 670 subjects, a separate validation cohort of under 150 different subjects was used. To predict cytomegalovirus infection status, the study brought together high-throughput TCR immunosequencing, statistical association of individual TCRs with disease status, and machine learning. In a later analysis, previously published TCR beta repertoires from some 640 donors were re-analyzed and high-resolution HLA genotyping was added so that TCR occurrence patterns could be studied. In the later analysis, no new phenotypic data were used to find candidate immune exposures; instead, reliance was placed on TCR beta sequences and their occurrence across donors. An earlier analysis of 587 of the donors used high-throughput TCR beta sequencing to judge whether each TCR beta V gene segment behaved as functional or pseudogenic. Donor age, sex, ethnicity and CMV serostatus were compiled together with the repertoire data. Genome-wide SNP genotypes for about 65% of the roughly 700 donors were used in a later genetic analysis, which treated that subset as a discovery cohort. All discovery cohort repertoires had been generated on a single sequencing platform. HLA typing included class I and class II loci at four-digit resolution. The number of typed donors differed by locus: roughly 620-640 for A, B, C, DRB1 and DQB1; approximately 520 for DQA1; some 590 for DPA1; and approximately 450 for DPB1. Five DR-DQ haplotypes were treated as single units for association and clustering because of strong linkage in the cohort. On average, roughly 240,000 unique TCR beta nucleotide sequences were sequenced per donor among 300 to 500 genotyped donors of the cohort, with roughly 18% of those sequences being non-productive. Here is what the overall study found, with its caveats: This cohort had only TCR beta chains sequenced, and the lack of alpha or paired-chain data limited which features could be detected. For the cohort, immune exposure information was limited to CMV serostatus. When HLA alleles, especially DR and DQ, strongly co-occurred, TCR associations were difficult to assign to individual alleles. In vitro tests confirmed that a few of the cytomegalovirus-associated TCR beta chains recognize cytomegalovirus antigens. Because the 87-base-pair reads could not distinguish some IMGT-functional V segments, including TRBV6-2 and TRBV6-3, those segments were excluded. According to a later analysis, parvovirus B19, influenza, CMV and Epstein-Barr virus appeared linked to several top co-occurrence clusters. Approximately 16 rarely observed V segments, including chromosome 9 orphons, were excluded from the earlier analysis of several hundred of the donors because counts were too low. An association between a missense DCLRE1C variant and V-gene and J-gene trimming of TCR beta chains was found in a later genetic analysis and replicated in an independent cohort. Compared with equally common non-associated chains, HLA-associated TCR beta chains in a later analysis were more clonally expanded and had lower generation probabilities. The authors suggested that the approach could potentially be extended to other disease states and immunological phenotypes. Because HLA typing was missing for some donors at each locus, association tests included only the typed subset. In an earlier analysis of 587 of the donors, most TCR beta V segments were observed in productive rearrangements about 90% or about 30% of the time, broadly matching IMGT annotations. According to a later genetic analysis, donors in an Asian-associated ancestry cluster had fewer N-insertions in productive TCRs than the approximately 670-donor mean. The presence/absence analyses assumed that sequencing depth was roughly uniform across donors, and that assumption may not be true. The classifier was reported to diagnose cytomegalovirus status with high specificity and sensitivity in both the original and validation cohorts. A further reported finding was that TCR beta sequences accurately predicted the HLA-A and HLA-B alleles for most subjects in the first cohort. A total of roughly 160 TCR beta chains were listed by the study as associated with cytomegalovirus. The sequencing pipeline was judged likely to have produced a cluster of highly shared sequence variants as a technical artifact. A later analysis associated 17,000 or so TCR beta sequences with specific HLA alleles at a false discovery rate of 0.05. Most CMV-associated TCR beta chains appeared to be HLA-restricted in a later analysis, and the HLA associations seemed to be driven largely by CMV exposure. A later analysis found that TCR association rates varied across HLA loci, with DRB1 alleles showing the most associated TCRs and HLA-C alleles the fewest. Across donors, most TCR sequences were observed very rarely, whereas some public TCRs were present in many individuals. Linkage disequilibrium might explain the correlated functional status among segregating V segments, but an unknown experimental factor could not be excluded.

CDR1 SEHNR and CDR2 FQNEAQ were looked up in the germline V gene (reference sequence). The CDR3 runs 17 residues from the cysteine to the phenylalanine. Only the CDR3 portion is preserved as DNA: 51 bases, with reading frame beginning at the first base. At the junction V is shortened by 2 bases and J by 8 bases; bases outside the gene matches: 10. Concerning this clone itself: The antigen it binds to is not known. No qualities accompany the bases; no much larger clone lies one base away.

The cohort consisted of hundreds of healthy bone marrow donors. At the time of sampling, every cohort member was nominally healthy, though immune exposures that went unrecorded were likely present. The donor was CMV seronegative and belonged to the group of under 400 seronegative cohort members. A peripheral blood sample was provided by each donor, and peripheral blood mononuclear cells were used for TCR beta sequencing. The Qiagen DNeasy Blood Extraction Kit was used to extract genomic DNA from the blood cell samples. Library preparation employed the immunoSEQ multiplex PCR assay. The multiplex PCR relied on a mix of 60 forward primers for TCR Vbeta segments and 13 reverse primers for TCR Jbeta segments. The CDR3 region of rearranged TCR beta genes was amplified from genomic DNA by a multiplex PCR assay. The Illumina HiSeq System was used to sequence the amplified TCR beta libraries as 87-base-pair reads. The study's own analysis went as follows. A later analysis counted about 76 million unique TCR beta chains across the 666 repertoires, and about 10 million of these chains were shared by at least two donors. Raw reads were error-corrected and collapsed into unique sequences with a nearest-neighbor algorithm that merged closely related sequences to remove PCR and sequencing errors. V, D and J gene segments were assigned by aligning CDR3 sequences to IMGT reference sequences. Each retained sequence needed at least a six-nucleotide match to both a V gene segment and a J gene segment. Rearrangements were classified as productive when the CDR3 lacked stop codons and remained in frame with V and J, and all other rearrangements were classified as non-productive. Following IMGT convention, CDR3 was defined as the stretch from the second conserved V-encoded cysteine to the conserved J-encoded phenylalanine. Sequences without an unambiguous match to a single V gene segment were excluded from the earlier analysis of approximately 600 of the donors. An earlier analysis of 587 of the donors classified V segments as functional when productive rearrangements were above 56.7% and as segregating when the standard deviation between donors was above 5%. A statistical classification framework was developed to diagnose cytomegalovirus status using the catalog of TCR beta chain sequences. A later analysis assigned V and J genes by comparing TCR nucleotide sequences with IMGT/GENE-DB human TR gene sequences. The TCRdist pipeline was used in a later analysis to assign CDR3 sequences and most-parsimonious VDJ recombination scenarios. In a later analysis, every TCR beta chain was defined by the combination of its CDR3 amino acid sequence and its V-gene family, and reads without a unique V-gene family were dropped. As a way to deal with suspected cross-contamination and a sequencing artifact, a later analysis dropped approximately 590 nucleotide sequences that were highly shared and had low generation probability. In a later analysis, a clonal expansion index was calculated for each public chain from normalized within-repertoire ranks of inferred template counts. Generation probabilities in a later analysis came from a VDJ recombination model fitted to out-of-frame rearrangements, and those results were checked against IGoR. Hypergeometric tests were used in a later analysis to score TCR-TCR, TCR-HLA and TCR-CMV co-occurrence, with a repertoire-size bias correction applied to the TCR pairs. To estimate false discovery rates, a later analysis permuted the HLA or CMV assignments 20 times. In a later analysis, co-occurring TCRs were grouped using DBSCAN, with TCRdist sequence similarity added in when clustering inside HLA-allele-positive subsets. For co-occurrence clustering, repertoires with fewer than 30,000 or more than 120,000 public chains were excluded, along with about five repertoires with anomalous nucleotide sharing. TCRdb holds this immuneACCESS table with in-frame rearrangements only. Some clones are missing; in checked studies, unresolved V genes explain under half, and the rest has no known cause. That table is the source of V, J and clone size, and D and trimming were worked out from the DNA. This sample gives approximately 78,000 clones in total; roughly 83% of them show up just once. Jointly, the top ten make up roughly 2.4% of the sample.

The chain is assembled from TRBV7-9 and TRBJ2-1; 12 bases in the junction line up with TRBD2. Sequencing was done on a sample of PBMCs. This clonotype was obtained from a woman aged 45-65 years in good health and CMV-seronegative. The nucleotide sequence reads TGTGCCAGCAGCTTACCCTCTCGACTAGCGGGGGTCTATGAGCAGTTCTTC. Translation gives CASSLPSRLAGVYEQFF.